This entry concerns a single T cell receptor (beta chain). Its antigen remains unidentified. Per-nucleotide qualities are absent, and no much larger clonotype sits a single base away. Other DNA sequences in this sample translate to the same CDR3. Donors were healthy HIV-negative adults with no recently reported acute infections or vaccinations. Only Caucasian adults living in Nashville, Tennessee, USA were represented among the donors. CD4+ T cells were enriched through magnetic negative selection, after which naive cells were positively selected on CD45RA and the remaining negative fraction served as the memory subset. After blood collection by leukapheresis, PBMCs were isolated using Ficoll-Histopaque density gradient centrifugation and then cryopreserved in the vapor phase of liquid nitrogen. Analytical flow cytometry was used to check the purity and quantity of every magnetically sorted T cell population. Genomic DNA was isolated from every sorted fraction and measured by UV absorbance on a Nanodrop 2000c.

The data are from a study of shared clonotypes between healthy human individuals (dated by TCRdb to 2018 to 2021). At the level of the whole study: A few men and a couple of women, aged 18 to 49 years, made up the cohort. To estimate repertoire size and how much clonotypes are shared between individuals, the study performed deep sequencing of blood TCR repertoires from roughly five healthy adults. For each donor, CD4 naive and CD4 memory were each run on three plates, CD8 naive on two plates, and CD8 memory on one plate. To increase sequencing depth and limit assay-specific biases, different laboratories used diverse techniques to prepare libraries and sequence TCR repertoires. Leukapheresis yielded between about 0.94 and 9.5 billion PBMCs per donor. What the study reported, not specific to this receptor: Even with the large sequencing depth, rarefaction of the sorted-subset datasets indicated that sequencing was incomplete. When a handful of donors were compared, the shared fraction of clonotypes was about 5.2% for naive CD4, 3.5% for naive CD8, 2% to 2.5% for memory CD4, and less than 0.5% for memory CD8. Sampling was restricted to blood, and TCR repertoires in tissues likely differ from the TCR repertoires found in blood. The genetic and exposure-history diversity represented was limited by the small number of donors. Based on pairwise subsampling, the degree of clonotype sharing among donors was expected to be affected by sequencing depth. Compared with non-shared clonotypes, the clonotypes found in all four sorted-subset donors had higher generation probabilities. Estimated clonotype richness was generally larger for naive than for memory subsets.

CDR1 and CDR2 are drawn from the germline V gene: SQVTM, ANQGSEA. Including cysteine and phenylalanine, the CDR3 has 12 amino acids. Only the CDR3 DNA is retained, 36 bases long and in frame from the first base. The germline ends are 6 bases apart after V is trimmed by 4 bases and J by 1 base. TCR CDR3 regions were amplified from genomic DNA by multiplex PCR using the deep immunoSEQ assay. Extracted genomic DNA from each cell subset was distributed evenly across all wells of several immunoSEQ 96-well plates, and each plate was treated as a replicate. For sorted subsets, 200 ng of genomic DNA, equivalent to about 30,000 T cell genomes, went into each replicate PCR. Purified libraries were measured with a Qubit 3.0 fluorometer, size-checked on a Bioanalyzer 2100, and measured again with the KAPA Library Quantification kit. A separate single-read 150-cycle Illumina NextSeq 550 flow cell was used to sequence each immunoSEQ 96-well plate. As for how the authors treated the data: Because the immunoSEQ output included only junctional sequences and no quality scores, the filtering could not be the same as the filtering used for full-length reads. Sequences were annotated with PyIR, a Python wrapper for IgBLAST v1.9, and V/J genes and CDR3 were assigned using IMGT germline references. Reads with weak V/J assignments (E-value above 1e-6), missing CDR3, stop codons, out-of-frame junctions, or ambiguous translated residues were removed. A V3J clonotype was defined by an identical inferred V gene, J gene, and CDR3 amino acid sequence. To compute the percentage overlap between repertoires, the number of shared unique clonotypes was divided by the size of the smaller repertoire. Repertoire richness was assessed with RTK rarefaction, the Chao1 estimator, and Recon v2.1 estimates of unobserved clonotypes. For all TCRbeta clonotypes obtained by the gDNA method from several donors, generation probabilities were computed with OLGA. Drawn from immuneACCESS, this table holds only the in-frame rearrangements with V and J called that TCRdb kept. Clones are partly lost; checked studies trace under half to an unresolved V gene and leave the rest unexplained. The DNA was the basis for D and trimming; V, J and clone size are from that table. The sample yields millions of clones; about 95% were counted once. The ten largest clonotypes hold under 0.15% of the sample.

This clonotype originated in a man aged 18 to 35 in good health. The source material was naive CD4+ T cells sorted from blood. According to the study, the label for this sample's cell subset or site signals: CD45RA+ positively selected. The chain couples TRBV29-1 to TRBJ2-3, with a tentative D gene TRBD1 over 5 matching bases. For the CDR3, the sequence is CSVVRGTDTQYF. The nucleotide sequence reads TGCAGCGTTGTCAGGGGCACAGATACGCAGTATTTT.